This paragraph reports one T cell receptor beta chain. The antigen it recognizes is unknown. Within one base of it there is no much larger clone, and no base qualities were kept. The record originates from a study of blood T cell repertoires in COVID-19 (TCRdb year 2020). Context from the whole study: Samples from collaborators originated in the United States, Italy and Spain and spanned both the acute and convalescent phases of COVID-19. The material from the prospective study consisted of cDNA or gDNA derived from T cells, B-cell-depleted T cells, or PBMCs. The samples were drawn from the first 160 participants of the ongoing ImmuneRACE study and from 1,254 subjects provided by 6 global collaborators. Subjects who had been exposed to COVID-19, were actively infected with it, or had recovered from it provided the deeply sampled blood TCRbeta repertoires that made up the dataset. The repertoires were released in a freely available public database meant as a resource for research on the immune response to SARS-CoV-2. Sample metadata almost always included a de-identified subject ID, COVID-19 status, age in years and sex. Where available, HLA class I and class II types were taken from metadata supplied by the sample provider and were not determined by assay-based typing.

On the study overall, not on this receptor specifically: The quantity of clinical and demographic metadata differed by source and by participant and was supplied without curation.

TCRbeta CDR3 regions were amplified from genomic DNA by means of the immunoSEQ Assay, a bias-controlled multiplex PCR. Per the original workflow: The number of nucleated cells in each sample was estimated from the amplification of reference gene primers within the assay. To quantify the absolute abundance of each unique TCRbeta CDR3 rearrangement, sequence reads were collapsed and filtered. For each sample, productive Simpson clonality was calculated as the square root of Simpson's diversity index across productive rearrangements. TCRdb limited this immuneACCESS table to in-frame rearrangements with V and J called. A share of clones is missing; checked studies link under half to unresolved V genes, and the rest is unexplained. That table gives V, J and clone size, and the DNA gave D and trimming. The sample table contains 300,000 to 400,000 clones; only one count was recorded for roughly 85% of them. Of the sample, 7.2% is held by the ten largest clones.

Spanning cysteine to phenylalanine, the CDR3 consists of 14 amino acids. Just the 42-base CDR3 DNA is kept, in frame starting at base 1. V is reduced by 3 bases and J by 0 bases, leaving a spacing of 7 bases between them. CDR1 SGHDT and CDR2 YYEEEE are derived from the germline V gene. Each collaborating institution followed its own protocols to collect whole blood in K2EDTA tubes. For TCRbeta analysis, collaborators shipped samples as frozen whole blood, isolated PBMCs, or DNA extracted from either of those sample types. Sequencing input: peripheral blood. The sequence was collected from a human donor in a cohort sampled during active COVID-19. The chain is assembled from TRBV5-6 and TRBJ1-5, with a tentative D gene TRBD1 over 6 matching bases. The CDR3 reads CASSSDSSNQPQHF. The bases read TGTGCCAGCAGCTCGGACAGTAGCAATCAGCCCCAGCATTTT.